This is a list of T cell receptor beta chains from one sample in a study of OX40 agonist ivuxolimab in advanced cancers. TCRdb keeps only in-frame clones here, not all; method: immunoSEQ multiplex PCR. The repertoire includes around 60,000 clones, roughly 91% of them detected once, and approximately 0.8% sits in the top ten. The specimen comprised CD4+ or CD8+ T cells sorted from blood, sampled in a trial of the OX40 agonist ivuxolimab. All receptors come from an adult with an advanced solid tumor such as melanoma, head and neck, liver or kidney cancer. Each CDR3 is given with its conserved first and last residue. A D gene is named only where the DNA matches it firmly. The size of a clone is reported for some rows only, either as once, few or many, or as a class for expanded clones.

TRBD1	.	TRBV18	TRBJ1-5	TGTGCCAGCTCCCGGACAGGAGGGACGGGGAGCAATCAGCCCCAGCATTTT	CASSRTGGTGSNQPQHF
.	.	TRBV7-2	TRBJ1-5	TGTGCCAGCAGCTTACTGCAGGGAGGTCAGCCCCAGCATTTT	CASSLLQGGQPQHF
TRBD2	.	TRBV11-2	TRBJ2-7	TGTGCCAGCAGCTTAGGGCGTGGCGGGAGGGCCTACGAGCAGTACTTC	CASSLGRGGRAYEQYF
.	.	TRBV11-2	TRBJ1-2	TGTGCCAGCAGCCAAGGAAGTGGTGGCTACACCTTC	CASSQGSGGYTF
TRBD2	.	TRBV6-5	TRBJ2-1	TGTGCCAGCAGTCGGACCGGGACTAGCGACAATGAGCAGTTCTTC	CASSRTGTSDNEQFF
.	.	TRBV4-1	TRBJ1-1	TGCGCCAGCAGCCCTAATTTTCCGGGGTCCCGAAGCACTGAAGCTTTCTTT	CASSPNFPGSRSTEAFF
TRBD1	.	TRBV5-6	TRBJ1-6	TGTGCCAGCAGCTTTCGGACAGGGGGTATATCACCCCTCCACTTT	CASSFRTGGISPLHF
.	.	TRBV9	TRBJ2-7	TGTGCCAGCAGCGTAGCTGTGGGGACCCCCTACGAGCAGTACTTC	CASSVAVGTPYEQYF
TRBD1	.	TRBV9	TRBJ1-2	TGTGCCAGCAGCGTACTGACAGGGTCCGAGGGCTACACCTTC	CASSVLTGSEGYTF
TRBD1	.	TRBV19	TRBJ1-6	TGTGCCAGTAGTATAGGGGGACAGGGAGAGTCACCCCTCCACTTT	CASSIGGQGESPLHF
.	.	TRBV5-1	TRBJ1-5	TGCGCCAGCAGCTTGGCAGGGGTACCCAATCAGCCCCAGCATTTT	CASSLAGVPNQPQHF
.	.	TRBV6-5	TRBJ1-4	TGTGCCAGCAGTAGACAGTCAGCAACTAATGAAAAACTGTTTTTT	CASSRQSATNEKLFF
TRBD2	.	TRBV19	TRBJ2-6	TGTGCCAGTAGTATATCCTCTGGGCGCGGGGGAACCTTTGGGGCCAACGTCCTGACTTTC	CASSISSGRGGTFGANVLTF
.	.	TRBV4-2	TRBJ2-1	TGTGCCAGCAGCACCGGGAGTAGGTCCTACAATGAGCAGTTCTTC	CASSTGSRSYNEQFF
.	.	TRBV6-1	TRBJ2-3	TGTGCCAGCAGTGAACACGCGGGAACGACAGATACGCAGTATTTT	CASSEHAGTTDTQYF
.	.	TRBV30	TRBJ2-7	TGTGCCTGGAGTAGGCACTACGAGCAGTACTTC	CAWSRHYEQYF
TRBD1	.	TRBV12-5	TRBJ1-1	TGTGCTAGTGGTTTGGTTGACAGGGAGAACACTGAAGCTTTCTTT	CASGLVDRENTEAFF
.	.	TRBV9	TRBJ1-4	TGTGCCAGCAGCGTAGCGCAGGGCATATCTAATGAAAAACTGTTTTTT	CASSVAQGISNEKLFF
.	few	TRBV19	TRBJ2-5	TGTGCCAGTAGTAGGGCAGGGGCCCAAGAGACCCAGTACTTC	CASSRAGAQETQYF
TRBD2	once	TRBV11-2	TRBJ2-1	TGTGCCAGCAGCTCGCAGCGGGGGGGCTCCTACAATGAGCAGTTCTTC	CASSSQRGGSYNEQFF
.	.	TRBV18	TRBJ1-2	TGTGCCAGCTCACCGACGGGGGGGGTAGATCGCTACACCTTC	CASSPTGGVDRYTF
.	.	TRBV5-5	TRBJ1-5	TGTGCCAGCAGCCCGAGTGCGAATAGCAATCAGCCCCAGCATTTT	CASSPSANSNQPQHF
TRBD1	.	TRBV6-5	TRBJ1-2	TGTGCCAGCAGTTACCAACCACAGGGGTCCTATGGCTACACCTTC	CASSYQPQGSYGYTF
.	once	TRBV19	TRBJ2-3	TGTGCCAGTAGCCCCTACTACTCTCGCACAGATACGCAGTATTTT	CASSPYYSRTDTQYF
TRBD2	.	TRBV30	TRBJ2-7	TGTGCCTGGAGCCCCGGGACTAGCGGGAGGTACGAGCAGTACTTC	CAWSPGTSGRYEQYF
.	once	TRBV5-6	TRBJ1-3	TGTGCCAGCAGCGGCACAATTTCTGGAAACACCATATATTTT	CASSGTISGNTIYF
.	.	TRBV4-2	TRBJ1-1	TGTGCCAGCAGTACACGGGAGAACACTGAAGCTTTCTTT	CASSTRENTEAFF
.	.	TRBV7-9	TRBJ2-1	TGTGCCAGCAGCTCAGCGTCGTTTGTTACTGCTGTGGACAATGAGCAGTTCTTC	CASSSASFVTAVDNEQFF
.	.	TRBV29-1	TRBJ2-1	TGCAGCGTTCCGAGTCCTAGGGGGGGAGAGCAGTTCTTC	CSVPSPRGGEQFF
TRBD1	.	TRBV6-5	TRBJ2-7	TGTGCCAGCAGGCGGACAGGGGCGGGATACGAGCAGTACTTC	CASRRTGAGYEQYF
.	.	TRBV11-2	TRBJ2-5	TGTGCCAGCAGCTTAGGCGGGCTCGCAACTGGACGTCGGGAGACCCAGTACTTC	CASSLGGLATGRRETQYF
TRBD1	.	TRBV7-2	TRBJ1-6	TGTGCCAGCAGCCTTCGGACAGGTTCACCCCTCCACTTT	CASSLRTGSPLHF
TRBD1	.	TRBV7-3	TRBJ1-6	TGTGCCAGCAGCTTAAACCCAGGGGGCAATTCACCCCTCCACTTT	CASSLNPGGNSPLHF